A single sample gave rise to the 16 T cell receptor beta chains below, sequenced in a study of CD8 T cells in ankylosing spondylitis. TCRdb called the 5' RACE reads again in MiXCR, with one record for every CDR3 protein. The sample includes 69,000 or so distinct CDR3 sequences, over 4% of them seen just once. The sequencing input was blood, either unsorted or a sorted T cell fraction (not recorded which). Receptor source: a male donor with ankylosing spondylitis or in good health (not recorded which).

This clonotype has a count of ten or more. The V call is TRBV9, the J call TRBJ2-2, with D unclear. Germline V gene lookup returns CDR1 SGDLS and CDR2 YYNGEE. The CDR3 loop spans 16 amino acids. The V end lost 0 bases, the J end lost 5 bases, and 14 bases lay between the germline ends. The CDR3 protein is CASSVDPALRTGELFF. DNA for the CDR3: TGTGCCAGCAGCGTAGACCCCGCTTTGAGGACCGGGGAGCTGTTTTTT.

Ten or more counts support this clonotype. Here the CDR3 reads CASSHSGFNQPQHF. CDR3 coding DNA: TGCGCCAGCAGTCACTCGGGTTTTAATCAGCCCCAGCATTTT. The J gene is TRBJ1-5, the V gene TRBV4-1; the D is unclear. Germline values: CDR1 MGHRA, CDR2 YSYEKL. V dropped 6 bases and J dropped 4 bases, with 13 bases sitting between them. CDR3 length: 14 amino acids.

This clonotype was detected many times. The genes are TRBV5-1 and TRBJ1-4; TRBD1 matches at 8 bases. The trim removed 4 bases at V and 3 bases at J, leaving 2 bases unmatched. The CDR3 is made up of 14 amino acids. Germline-derived CDR1 and CDR2 are SGHRS and YFSETQ. CDR3 bases: TGCGCCAGCAGCGAGGGACAGGCTAATGAAAAACTGTTTTTT. This gives the protein CASSEGQANEKLFF.

This clonotype has a count of ten or more. The chain couples TRBV5-1 to TRBJ2-1, with 7 bases that match TRBD1. Germline CDR1 and CDR2: SGHRS and YFSETQ. The junction had 4 bases not matched to a gene; V was cut back by 6 bases and J by 7 bases. The CDR3 extends over 12 amino acids. The DNA for the CDR3 is TGCGCCAGCAAGACAGGGATGAATGAGCAGTTCTTC. It codes for CASKTGMNEQFF.

This clonotype has a count of ten or more. This rearrangement joins TRBV6-1 to TRBJ1-3; no clear D gene. CDR3 size: 15 residues. The ends were cut back, 5 bases at V and 1 base at J, with 12 bases in the middle. Germline loops: CDR1 MNHNS, CDR2 SASEGT. The CDR3 reads CASSLRKSSGNTIYF. CDR3 nucleotide sequence: TGTGCCAGCAGTCTTCGCAAATCTTCTGGAAACACCATATATTTT.

This CDR3 reads CASSQYSNQPQHF. The CDR3 bases are TGTGCCAGCAGCCAATATAGCAATCAGCCCCAGCATTTT. This rearrangement joins TRBV16 to TRBJ1-5; no definite D call. Germline CDR1 reads KGHSY; CDR2 reads FQNENV. The CDR3 is 13 amino acids. Trimming took off 1 base at V and 0 bases at J, with 1 base between the two ends.

This clonotype has at least ten counts. The V and J genes are TRBV24-1 and TRBJ2-3; TRBD2 aligns across 8 bases. Trimming cost V 3 bases and J 1 base; bases outside gene matches: 2. CDR1 and CDR2 (germline): KGHDR, SFDVKD. The CDR3 has 15 amino acids. CDR3 nucleotide sequence: TGTGCCACCAGTGATCCGGGACTAGGCACAGATACGCAGTATTTT. This sequence encodes CATSDPGLGTDTQYF.

Ten or more counts support this clonotype. The genes are TRBV19 and TRBJ2-7; 8 bases fit TRBD1. Trimming took 2 bases from V and 3 from J; bases not matched to a gene: 6. Germline CDR1 LNHDA, CDR2 SQIVND (reference sequence). The CDR3 sequence is 15 residues long. The CDR3 loop reads CASSILGTGLYEQYF. Written as DNA, the CDR3 is TGTGCCAGTAGTATACTGGGGACAGGACTCTACGAGCAGTACTTC.

This clonotype has a count of ten or more. Written as DNA, the CDR3 is TGCAGTGCTAGGGGGGGCAGTGAAGATACGCAGTATTTT. As protein: CSARGGSEDTQYF. The rearrangement uses TRBV20-1 and TRBJ2-3; D possibly matches TRBD1 or TRBD2 (6 bases each). Looked up from germline, CDR1 is DFQATT and CDR2 is SNEGSKA (reference sequence). The CDR3 sequence is 13 residues long. V was pared by 3 bases and J by 5 bases, with 12 bases between.

This clonotype is deemed medium-sized. V gene TRBV29-1 combines with J gene TRBJ2-7; no clear D. From germline, CDR1 is SQVTM and CDR2 ANQGSEA. Trimming pared 5 bases from V and 7 bases from J, leaving 15 bases between. The CDR3 consists of 12 residues. DNA of the CDR3: TGCAGCGTTATGAAGGGTTCGGAGGAGCAGTACTTC. It translates to CSVMKGSEEQYF.

This clonotype showed up many times. The junction departs from germline at one end; a sequencing error may be responsible. The rearrangement joins TRBV4-3 to TRBJ2-2; D remains ambiguous. The germline V gene has CDR1 LGHNA and CDR2 YSLEER. The CDR3 is 13 amino acids. CDR3: CASSKETTGELFF. The CDR3 nucleotides are TGCGCCAGCAGCAAAGAGACCACCGGGGAGCTGTTTTTT.

This clonotype was observed at least ten times. The gene calls are TRBV5-1 and TRBJ2-5, with no clear D. V lost 0 bases to trimming and J lost 5 bases, with 11 bases between them. Germline CDR1 and CDR2: SGHRS and YFSETQ. The CDR3 runs 14 residues. In nucleotides, the CDR3 is TGCGCCAGCAGCTTGGGGACCCCCAGGGAGACCCAGTACTTC. Its translation is CASSLGTPRETQYF.

This clonotype was detected many times. The chain links TRBV14 to TRBJ2-7; D is undetermined. The length of the CDR3 is 11 residues. Trimming left V 5 bases short and J 6 bases short, with 8 bases between. The germline V gene has CDR1 SGHDN and CDR2 FVKESK. The CDR3 protein is CASSYSSEQYF. In nucleotides, the CDR3 is TGTGCCAGCAGCTACAGCAGCGAGCAGTACTTC. Looking up the rest from reference TRBV14 and TRBJ2-7 gives the full variable domain: EAGVTQFPSHSVIEKGQTVTLRCDPISGHDNLYWYRRVMGKEIKFLLHFVKESKQDESGMPNNRFLAERTGGTYSTLKVQPAELEDSGVYFCASSYSSEQYFGPGTRLTVT.

This clonotype appeared many times. The chain combines TRBV7-9 with TRBJ2-7; D remains unclear. V lost 4 bases, J lost 5 bases, and 6 bases lay in between. This CDR3 has 11 residues. CDR1 and CDR2 (germline): SEHNR, FQNEAQ (reference sequence). The CDR3, as DNA: TGTGCCAGCAGCTCGGAGAACGAGCAGTACTTC. Protein sequence: CASSSENEQYF.

This clonotype was detected ten times or more. The chain recombines TRBV7-6 with TRBJ2-7, with a weak D call TRBD1 (5 bases). Germline V gives CDR1 SGHVS, CDR2 FNYEAQ. The CDR3 runs 13 residues. The V end was cut by 8 bases, the J end by 2 bases, with 13 bases between. The CDR3 DNA is TGTGCCAGCGGCCTAGGGGTTGCCTACGAGCAGTACTTC. This translates into CASGLGVAYEQYF.

This clonotype was detected ten times or more. One end of the junction is discordant with germline, which a read error may explain. This sequence joins TRBV6-5 and TRBJ2-2, with a possible D match to TRBD1 (6 bases). The CDR3 is 13 amino acids. CDR1 and CDR2 (germline): MNHEY, SVGAGI. CDR3 coding DNA: TGTGCCAGCACTTACAGGGTAACCGGGGAGCTGTTTTTT. Its protein product is CASTYRVTGELFF.